The 17 T cell receptor beta chains given below trace back to one sample, sequenced in a study of cytomegalovirus exposure and HLA in healthy donors. 13 Jbeta primers and 60 Vbeta primers were used for the PCR. Assay used: immunoSEQ multiplex PCR; TCRdb lists only in-frame clones, some missing. The sample comprises 160,000 or so clones, 70% to 80% of which are singletons, and around 3.4% rests with the top ten. The sequenced sample consisted of PBMCs. All receptors come from a man aged 30 to 45 in good health and CMV-seropositive.

The rearrangement links TRBV29-1 to TRBJ2-3; 8 bases map to TRBD2. V trimming: 6 bases; J trimming: 0 bases; junction bases outside the gene matches: 11. The CDR3 is 16 amino acids. In germline, CDR1 is SQVTM, CDR2 ANQGSEA. The CDR3 DNA follows: TGCAGCGTGGAGGGGCCGGGGGGGATTAGCACAGATACGCAGTATTTT. Its translation is CSVEGPGGISTDTQYF.

The J gene is TRBJ2-7, the V gene TRBV4-1, with D possibly TRBD1 on 6 matching bases. Germline CDR1 MGHRA, CDR2 YSYEKL. V was cut by 8 bases and J by 4 bases, with 9 bases left in between. The CDR3 covers 11 residues. CDR3 residues: CASAQGYEQYF. The CDR3 DNA is TGCGCCAGCGCACAGGGATACGAGCAGTACTTC.

This CDR3 is CASTPGWDTTEKLFF. The CDR3 DNA reads TGCGCCAGCACCCCCGGGTGGGACACGACTGAAAAACTGTTTTTT. This chain links TRBV5-1 with TRBJ1-4; a possible D gene is TRBD1 (6 bases). This CDR3 region has 15 residues. CDR1 and CDR2 (germline): SGHRS, YFSETQ. V was clipped by 6 bases and J by 7 bases, with 19 bases between them.

This chain joins TRBV28 and TRBJ2-3, with D maybe TRBD2 (5 bases). This CDR3 comprises 13 residues. Looked up from germline, CDR1 is MDHEN and CDR2 is SYDVKM. V was cut by 7 bases and J by 6 bases, with 14 bases left in between. The CDR3 DNA reads as TGTGCCAGCAAGGGAAGGGCGGGTGATACGCAGTATTTT. Protein: CASKGRAGDTQYF.

The gene calls are TRBV12-5 and TRBJ2-1; D gene unclear. The V and J ends lost 2 bases and 9 bases respectively, with 8 bases between them. Germline V gene lookup returns CDR1 LGHNT and CDR2 FRNRAP. This CDR3 has 12 amino acids. The CDR3, as DNA: TGTGCTAGTGGTTTGCCTCCGGGTGAGCAGTTCTTC. It translates to CASGLPPGEQFF. The full variable domain, in which reference TRBV12-5 and TRBJ2-1 provide the parts outside the CDR3, is DARVTQTPRHKVTEMGQEVTMRCQPILGHNTVFWYRQTMMQGLELLAYFRNRAPLDDSGMPKDRFSAEMPDATLATLKIQPSEPRDSAVYFCASGLPPGEQFFGPGTRLTVL.

The V call is TRBV27, the J call TRBJ2-1; D is ambiguous. The CDR3 spans 13 residues. CDR1 MNHEY and CDR2 SMNVEV come from the germline V gene (reference sequence). With 4 bases removed from V and 7 bases from J, the gap between germline ends came to 11 bases. The CDR3 spells CASSSDRWNEQFF. In DNA, the CDR3 is TGTGCCAGCAGTTCCGATCGGTGGAATGAGCAGTTCTTC.

The genes are TRBV7-6 and TRBJ2-1, with TRBD1 matching 9 bases. Looked up from germline, CDR1 is SGHVS and CDR2 is FNYEAQ. CDR3 length equals 15 residues. Trimming took 5 bases from V and 4 from J; bases not matched to a gene: 6. As DNA, the CDR3 is TGTGCCAGCAGCACCCCGGGACAGGGTTACAATGAGCAGTTCTTC. Encoded protein: CASSTPGQGYNEQFF.

This sequence joins TRBV9 and TRBJ2-7; maybe TRBD1 (5 bases). Trimming left V 0 bases short and J 4 bases short, with 14 bases between. Germline loops: CDR1 SGDLS, CDR2 YYNGEE. The CDR3 extends over 15 amino acids. CDR3: CASSVEDTVEYEQYF. CDR3 nucleotides: TGTGCCAGCAGCGTAGAGGACACCGTAGAATACGAGCAGTACTTC.

The chain uses TRBV5-1 and TRBJ2-7; 7 bases agree with TRBD1. With 2 bases clipped from V and 12 bases from J, the junction kept 8 bases outside the gene matches. CDR1 and CDR2 from the germline V gene are SGHRS and YFSETQ. CDR3 length equals 12 residues. The CDR3 here is CASSLDREPWYF. CDR3 DNA: TGCGCCAGCAGCTTAGACAGGGAACCATGGTACTTC.

The rearrangement links TRBV7-7 to TRBJ2-5, with TRBD1 matching over 9 bases. This CDR3 contains 14 residues. Unmatched junction bases numbered 8, after V lost 5 bases and J lost 7 bases. Germline V gene sequence: CDR1 SSHAT, CDR2 FNYEAQ (reference sequence). The CDR3 reads CASSPDRGGGTQYF. The CDR3, as DNA: TGTGCCAGCAGCCCGGACAGGGGCGGTGGGACCCAGTACTTC.

This chain connects TRBV6-1 to TRBJ2-7; 9 bases are shared with TRBD1. This CDR3 has 16 amino acids. Germline V gives CDR1 MNHNS, CDR2 SASEGT. J gave up 5 bases and V 1 base, and 9 bases lay outside the gene matches. CDR3 amino acids: CASSEEGTGRPDEQYF. The CDR3 region has the DNA TGTGCCAGCAGTGAAGAAGGGACAGGGCGTCCGGACGAGCAGTACTTC.

The J gene is TRBJ1-5, the V gene TRBV6-4; possibly TRBD1 for D (5 bases). The germline V gene encodes CDR1 MRHNA and CDR2 SNTAGT. This CDR3 is built from 12 residues. V lost 8 bases and J lost 6, with 11 bases in between. This chain's CDR3 is CASPHRSQPQHF. DNA for the CDR3: TGTGCCAGCCCCCACAGGAGTCAGCCCCAGCATTTT.

The V and J genes are TRBV19 and TRBJ2-2, with a tentative D call TRBD2 (5 bases). The CDR3 covers 14 residues. V dropped 5 bases and J dropped 6 bases, with 13 bases sitting between them. The V gene's germline CDR1 is LNHDA and CDR2 SQIVND (reference sequence). In nucleotides, the CDR3 is TGTGCCAGTAGTCCGGGAACGTGGGCCGGGGAGCTGTTTTTT. Translating gives CASSPGTWAGELFF.

The CDR3 protein is CASSRRGTNEKLFF. CDR3 bases: TGTGCCAGCAGCCGGAGGGGTACTAATGAAAAACTGTTTTTT. This chain connects TRBV14 to TRBJ1-4, with D perhaps matching TRBD1 (5 bases). Trimming took 4 bases from V and 2 from J, leaving 8 bases between them. The germline V gene encodes CDR1 SGHDN and CDR2 FVKESK. The CDR3 sequence is 14 residues long.

The V gene is TRBV28, the J gene TRBJ1-2, with D uncertain. Trimming left V 2 bases short and J 2 bases short, with 9 bases between. Germline-derived CDR1 and CDR2 are MDHEN and SYDVKM. This CDR3 contains 14 residues. The DNA for the CDR3 is TGTGCCAGCAGTTTACCGGGAGGCAACTATGGCTACACCTTC. As protein: CASSLPGGNYGYTF.

The chain joins TRBV6-5 to TRBJ1-6; no reliable D call. Germline V gives CDR1 MNHEY, CDR2 SVGAGI. CDR3 length equals 15 residues. Trimming took 5 bases from V and 12 from J, leaving 20 bases between them. DNA for the CDR3: TGTGCCAGCAGTGGGGAGACACCCCCCTGGGGACCCCTCCACTTT. It specifies CASSGETPPWGPLHF.

The rearrangement links TRBV5-4 to TRBJ2-1, with D unclear. The V gene's germline CDR1 is SGHNT and CDR2 YYREEE (reference sequence). CDR3 length: 16 amino acids. Deletions cut 3 bases from V and 4 bases from J, with 17 bases between. The CDR3 is CASSSAKKSKYNEQFF. CDR3 in DNA: TGTGCCAGCAGCTCCGCGAAAAAATCGAAGTACAATGAGCAGTTCTTC.